The 21 T cell receptor beta chains below all came from one sample that was sequenced in a study of regulatory and conventional T cells in RAG deficiency. Only in-frame clones appear in the TCRdb table, and some are missing; sequencing was by immunoSEQ multiplex PCR. The sample carries 20,000 to 25,000 clones, 85% to 95% recorded once. Genomic DNA came from blood conventional CD4+ T cells gated CD25-low CD127-high. The same data also contributed to another study, on regulatory T cells. Per that paper: The primer mix had 52 TRBV and 13 TRBJ primers.

Sequencing input: CD4+ T cells sorted from blood. Receptor source: a human donor in good health.

The V and J genes are TRBV19 and TRBJ2-1; D is possibly TRBD2 (5 bases). Germline CDR1 is LNHDA and CDR2 is SQIVND (reference sequence). The CDR3 has 15 amino acids. V dropped 0 bases and J dropped 0 bases, with 6 bases sitting between them. The CDR3 coding sequence is TGTGCCAGTAGTATAGAAGGGAGCTCCTACAATGAGCAGTTCTTC. Translating gives CASSIEGSSYNEQFF.

This clone was observed a single time. J is TRBJ1-5 and V is TRBV2; D is ambiguous. Germline V CDR1 and CDR2: SNHLY, FYNNEI. The V and J ends lost 0 bases and 4 bases respectively, with 13 bases between them. The CDR3 totals 16 residues. CDR3 in amino acids: CASSEAGGRLNQPQHF. In nucleotides, the CDR3 is TGTGCCAGCAGTGAAGCCGGAGGACGTTTGAATCAGCCCCAGCATTTT.

The chain links TRBV28 to TRBJ1-4; D is unclear. V lost 4 bases and J 4 bases, leaving 10 bases between the germline ends. The CDR3 sequence is 14 residues long. CDR1 is MDHEN and CDR2 is SYDVKM in the germline V gene. The CDR3 here is CASSWGTVNEKLFF. The CDR3 DNA follows: TGTGCCAGCAGTTGGGGAACTGTTAATGAAAAACTGTTTTTT.

This clone was observed once. The V call is TRBV6-1, the J call TRBJ2-7; 9 nucleotides line up with TRBD1. The CDR3 has 14 residues. V dropped 6 bases and J dropped 2; count of bases not matched to a gene: 5. Germline CDR1 reads MNHNS; CDR2 reads SASEGT. CDR3 coding DNA: TGTGCCAGCAGATCCGGGACAGGGACCTACGAGCAGTACTTC. It is translated as CASRSGTGTYEQYF.

The V and J genes are TRBV5-1 and TRBJ2-3; 10 nucleotides agree with TRBD2. Trimming removed 1 base from V and 4 bases from J; junction bases left unmatched: 3. Germline CDR1 is SGHRS and CDR2 is YFSETQ. The CDR3 totals 15 residues. CDR3 bases: TGCGCCAGCAGCTTGAGACTAGCGGGTTCAGATACGCAGTATTTT. Translation: CASSLRLAGSDTQYF.

CDR3 loop: CASTWTENTEAFF. The CDR3 region has the DNA TGTGCCAGTACCTGGACGGAGAACACTGAAGCTTTCTTT. The chain links TRBV2 to TRBJ1-1; D not resolved. Trimming took 9 bases from V and 1 from J, leaving 12 bases between them. From germline, CDR1 is SNHLY and CDR2 FYNNEI. The CDR3 runs to 13 residues.

The chain carries TRBV5-1 and TRBJ2-2; 7 positions agree with TRBD1. This CDR3 has 14 amino acids. CDR1 is SGHRS and CDR2 is YFSETQ in the germline V gene. Trimming at V came to 4 bases and at J to 5 bases, leaving 5 bases not matched to a gene. The DNA for the CDR3 is TGCGCCAGCAGCCCACAGGGGCGGACCGGGGAGCTGTTTTTT. It encodes CASSPQGRTGELFF.

The chain uses TRBV10-3 and TRBJ2-1; D gene ambiguous. The length of the CDR3 is 12 residues. V lost 4 bases, J lost 5 bases, and 6 bases lay in between. Germline CDR1 ENHRY, CDR2 SYGVKD. CDR3 region: CAISVSDNEQFF. DNA of the CDR3: TGTGCCATCAGTGTATCAGACAATGAGCAGTTCTTC.

V gene TRBV19 combines with J gene TRBJ2-1; 15 bases align to TRBD2. CDR1 is LNHDA and CDR2 is SQIVND in the germline V gene (reference sequence). This CDR3 contains 15 residues. J was trimmed by 7 bases and V by 4 bases; bases with no gene match: 2. As DNA, the CDR3 is TGTGCCAGTAGTAACGGACTAGCGGGAGGGAATGAGCAGTTCTTC. Translated, it gives CASSNGLAGGNEQFF.

The V and J genes are TRBV9 and TRBJ2-2; TRBD2 matches 13 bases. Germline-derived CDR1 and CDR2 are SGDLS and YYNGEE. The CDR3 length is 16 residues. The trim removed 4 bases at V and 6 bases at J, leaving 6 bases unmatched. The DNA for the CDR3 is TGTGCCAGCAGCACATGGACTAGCGGGGGTTCCGGGGAGCTGTTTTTT. As protein: CASSTWTSGGSGELFF.

The V and J genes are TRBV30 and TRBJ2-7; no reliable D call. Germline lookup yields CDR1 GTSNPN and CDR2 SVGIG (reference sequence). There are 12 residues in the CDR3. Between the trimmed V and J ends, which lost 2 bases and 1 base, there was a span of 6 bases. CDR3 loop: CAWSSPSYEQYF. CDR3 DNA sequence: TGTGCCTGGAGTTCGCCTTCCTACGAGCAGTACTTC.

J is TRBJ2-7 and V is TRBV10-1; D could derive from TRBD1 or TRBD2 (5 bases each). Trimming stripped 2 bases from V and 6 bases from J, with 11 bases between. The CDR3 has 13 amino acids. In germline, CDR1 is WNHNN, CDR2 SYGVQD (reference sequence). This chain's CDR3 is CASSERGMGEQYF. CDR3 coding DNA: TGCGCCAGCAGTGAGCGGGGCATGGGCGAGCAGTACTTC.

V gene TRBV7-8 combines with J gene TRBJ1-2; 7 nucleotides agree with TRBD1. CDR3 length: 15 amino acids. The junction had 13 bases not matched to a gene; V was cut back by 5 bases and J by 7 bases. Germline V gene lookup returns CDR1 SGHVS and CDR2 FQNEAQ. The CDR3 spells CASSPRPDRETGYTF. CDR3 DNA sequence: TGTGCCAGCAGCCCCCGCCCCGACAGGGAAACTGGCTACACCTTC.

This chain links TRBV11-2 with TRBJ1-3; maybe TRBD1 (5 bases). Germline V lookup: CDR1 SGHAT, CDR2 FQNNGV. Trimming took 7 bases from V and 2 from J, leaving 15 bases between them. This CDR3 is 15 amino acids long. The CDR3 loop reads CASTVWGDPGNTIYF. The CDR3 coding sequence is TGTGCCAGCACTGTGTGGGGGGATCCTGGAAACACCATATATTTT.

The gene calls are TRBV10-3 and TRBJ2-3, with TRBD2 matching over 8 bases. CDR1 is ENHRY and CDR2 is SYGVKD in the germline V gene. The CDR3 length is 13 residues. Losses at the gene ends were 7 bases for V and 6 bases for J; bases not matched to a gene: 6. This CDR3 is CAITTSEGDTQYF. DNA of the CDR3: TGTGCCATCACGACTAGCGAGGGGGATACGCAGTATTTT.

V is TRBV11-2 and J is TRBJ2-7; TRBD1 might be the D (5 bases). The CDR3 is 12 amino acids. From germline, CDR1 is SGHAT and CDR2 FQNNGV. The V and J ends lost 5 bases and 4 bases respectively, with 9 bases between them. CDR3 coding DNA: TGTGCCAGCAGCCAAGACAGATACGAGCAGTACTTC. Translating gives CASSQDRYEQYF.

This clone was picked up one time. The rearrangement joins TRBV28 to TRBJ2-7; no reliable D call. Per germline, CDR1 MDHEN and CDR2 SYDVKM. V was cut by 5 bases and J by 1 base, with 6 bases left in between. The CDR3 runs 12 residues. The CDR3 reads CASSVSSYEQYF. The CDR3 nucleotides read TGTGCCAGCAGTGTCTCTTCCTACGAGCAGTACTTC.

As regards this clone: A read error may produce the germline difference seen at one junction end. The V and J genes are TRBV7-9 and TRBJ2-2, with D perhaps TRBD1 (6 bases). The CDR3 totals 16 residues. CDR1 and CDR2 from the germline V gene are SEHNR and FQNEAQ (reference sequence). CDR3 residues: CASSSTGTSNTGELLF. The CDR3 bases are TGTGCCAGCAGCTCTACCGGGACATCGAACACCGGGGAGCTGCTTTTT.

This chain connects TRBV6-6 to TRBJ1-3, with 8 bases that match TRBD1. V shed 6 bases and J 2 bases; nucleotides not matched to a gene: 6. The CDR3 has 15 amino acids. Germline assignment: CDR1 MNHNY and CDR2 SVGAGI (reference sequence). The CDR3 loop is CASRQDRETGNTIYF. The DNA for the CDR3 is TGTGCCAGCAGACAGGACAGGGAAACTGGAAACACCATATATTTT.

The genes are TRBV6-5 and TRBJ1-5, with 7 bases lining up with TRBD1. Germline V gene lookup returns CDR1 MNHEY and CDR2 SVGAGI. The CDR3 has 13 residues. The V gene end was trimmed by 6 bases and the J gene end by 4 bases; junction bases not matched to a gene: 3. The CDR3 region is CASSDRENQPQHF. CDR3 nucleotide sequence: TGTGCCAGCAGCGACAGGGAAAATCAGCCCCAGCATTTT.

The chain couples TRBV7-8 to TRBJ2-5, with TRBD2 matching 10 bases. With V trimmed by 0 bases and J by 2 bases, 3 bases remained unmatched. The CDR3 has 16 residues. The germline CDR1 and CDR2 sequences are SGHVS and FQNEAQ. Here the CDR3 reads CASSLALAGEQETQYF. In DNA form, the CDR3 reads TGTGCCAGCAGCTTAGCGCTAGCGGGGGAGCAAGAGACCCAGTACTTC.